The TCR beta chain under discussion was sequenced for a study of shared clonotypes between healthy human individuals. Background on the study: The plates for each donor numbered three CD4 naive, three CD4 memory, two CD8 naive and one CD8 memory.

Generated by immunoSEQ multiplex PCR, the TCRdb table keeps only in-frame clones and is missing some. The repertoire holds 2 million to 2.5 million clones, with about 92% as singletons. The CDR3 length is 15 residues. Sequencing was performed on naive CD4+ T cells from PBMCs. Regarding subset: CD45RA+ positively selected. The chain couples TRBV1 to TRBJ1-1. TRBV1 is tagged as a pseudogene. This sequence was found in a young man in good health. Some clones in this sample may be carry-over from other donors' samples. CDR3 protein: CTSSQDRRPNTEAFF. The CDR3 region has the DNA TGCACCAGCAGCCAAGATAGACGGCCGAACACTGAAGCTTTCTTT.